The rows below give T cell receptor beta chains drawn from one sample of a study of patients and donors after allogeneic stem cell transplantation. One entry per CDR3 protein results from TCRdb running MiXCR on the RT-PCR reads. The sample shows over 350,000 distinct CDR3 sequences, 15% to 20% of them seen only once. The sample comprised blood, either unsorted or a sorted T cell fraction (not recorded which). Source of these receptors: a human donor who was either an allogeneic HSCT recipient or a stem cell or donor lymphocyte infusion donor (not recorded which). It is not recorded whose cells these are; they may come from a transplant donor. The CDR3 runs from the conserved cysteine through the conserved F or W. The D gene is left open where the match is weak. Rows may omit the clone size; those that give it use once, few, many or a size class.

clone_size j_call d_call v_call cdr3_aa cdr3_nt
many TRBJ2-6 . TRBV5-1 CASSTLTGSGANVLTF TGCGCCAGCAGCACATTAACAGGGTCCGGGGCCAACGTCCTGACTTTC
. TRBJ1-1 . TRBV30 CAWSRAPKRGYTEAFF TGTGCCTGGAGTAGGGCACCCAAACGCGGGTACACTGAAGCTTTCTTT
. TRBJ1-1 . TRBV27 CASSIGTVNTEAFF TGTGCCAGCAGTATTGGGACCGTGAACACTGAAGCTTTCTTT
. TRBJ2-7 . TRBV12-3/TRBV12-4 CASSQPGLYEQYF TGTGCCAGCAGTCAACCGGGACTTTACGAGCAGTACTTC
. TRBJ2-2 TRBD2 TRBV2 CASSRTSGDTGELFF TGTGCCAGCAGTCGGACTAGCGGGGACACCGGGGAGCTGTTTTTT
few TRBJ2-3 . TRBV28 CASTKTVGGDTQYF TGTGCCAGCACCAAGACGGTTGGGGGAGATACGCAGTATTTT
. TRBJ2-7 . TRBV7-9 CASSQPTLLTSYEQYF TGTGCCAGCAGCCAGCCCACTCTTCTTACCTCCTACGAGCAGTACTTC
. TRBJ2-5 TRBD2 TRBV3-1 CASSRLTSGRREETQYF TGTGCCAGCAGCCGATTGACTAGCGGGAGGAGGGAAGAGACCCAGTACTTC
few TRBJ2-3 TRBD2 TRBV20-1 CSAATSGGTDTQYF TGCAGTGCTGCCACTAGCGGGGGCACAGATACGCAGTATTTT
. TRBJ1-5 TRBD1 TRBV6-2/TRBV6-3 CASTLTGGNQPKHF TGTGCCAGCACCTTAACAGGGGGCAATCAGCCCAAGCATTTT
. TRBJ1-2 . TRBV20-1 CSASQVYGYTF TGCAGTGCTAGCCAAGTCTATGGCTACACCTTC
. TRBJ1-5 . TRBV5-5 CASSLLGQGPYQPQHF TGTGCCAGCAGCTTGTTGGGGCAGGGGCCTTATCAGCCCCAGCATTTT
. TRBJ2-3 TRBD1 TRBV4-2 CASSQDEGTGIPDTQYF TGTGCCAGCAGCCAAGATGAAGGGACAGGGATTCCAGATACGCAGTATTTT
. TRBJ2-3 . TRBV12-3/TRBV12-4 CASSLGQGMGQYF TGTGCCAGCAGTTTAGGGCAGGGGATGGGGCAGTATTTT
few TRBJ2-7 . TRBV6-5 CASSYSTREHEQYF TGTGCCAGCAGTTACTCGACCAGGGAGCACGAGCAGTACTTC
few TRBJ2-7 . TRBV6-2/TRBV6-3 CASSLPYEQYF TGTGCCAGCAGTTTGCCCTACGAGCAGTACTTC
few TRBJ2-7 TRBD1 TRBV20-1 CSATPDRGSPYEQYF TGCAGTGCTACCCCCGACAGGGGTAGCCCCTACGAGCAGTACTTC
. TRBJ2-5 TRBD2 TRBV27 CASSGTSGSRQETQYF TGTGCCAGCAGCGGGACTAGCGGGAGTCGGCAAGAGACCCAGTACTTC
few TRBJ2-5 TRBD1 TRBV4-1 CASRRTGQETQYF TGCGCCAGCAGGCGGACAGGGCAAGAGACCCAGTACTTC
. TRBJ2-3 TRBD1 TRBV5-1 CASSFRQRGLSDTQYF TGCGCCAGCAGCTTCCGACAGAGGGGGCTTAGCGATACGCAGTATTTT
few TRBJ2-3 . TRBV6-1 CATTTGTVGTDTQYF TGTGCCACTACTACCGGGACTGTGGGCACAGATACGCAGTATTTT
few TRBJ2-7 . TRBV15 CATSSGTRLNYEQYF TGTGCCACCAGCAGCGGGACACGGCTAAACTACGAGCAGTACTTC
few TRBJ1-2 . TRBV6-6 CASSYFWTNPNTF TGTGCCAGCAGTTACTTCTGGACAAACCCTAACACCTTC
few TRBJ2-7 . TRBV7-6 CASSSTGYNEQYF TGTGCCAGCAGCTCTACAGGTTATAACGAGCAGTACTTC
. TRBJ2-3 . TRBV11-2 CASSLGDLHTDTQYF TGTGCCAGCAGCTTAGGGGACCTTCACACAGATACGCAGTATTTT
many TRBJ2-1 . TRBV12-3/TRBV12-4 CASTSLGGTYNEQFF TGTGCCAGCACCTCCTTAGGGGGTACCTACAATGAGCAGTTCTTC
. TRBJ2-7 . TRBV10-3 CAISASATPYEQYF TGTGCCATCAGTGCGTCAGCGACTCCCTACGAGCAGTACTTC
few TRBJ2-7 . TRBV21-1 CASSKGRPSYEQYF TGTGCCAGCAGCAAAGGGAGACCTTCCTACGAGCAGTACTTC
. TRBJ1-6 TRBD1 TRBV5-1 CASSYSPGTALPNSPLHF TGCGCCAGCAGCTACAGTCCCGGGACAGCGCTTCCTAATTCACCCCTCCACTTT
few TRBJ1-3 TRBD1 TRBV7-9 CASSQRGGLGGNTIYF TGTGCCAGCAGCCAGCGAGGGGGCCTCGGTGGAAACACCATATATTTT
. TRBJ1-6 . TRBV7-2 CASSSTPGGTNSPLHF TGTGCCAGCAGCTCCACCCCGGGAGGGACAAATTCACCCCTCCACTTT
few TRBJ1-1 . TRBV13 CASSLFTRNTEAFF TGTGCCAGCAGCTTATTCACGCGGAACACTGAAGCTTTCTTT
few TRBJ2-1 TRBD2 TRBV9 CASSERGGVYNEQFF TGTGCCAGCAGCGAGCGGGGTGGGGTTTACAATGAGCAGTTCTTC
. TRBJ2-7 . TRBV7-9 CASSLGETGRSYEQYF TGTGCCAGCAGCTTGGGGGAAACAGGGAGGTCCTACGAGCAGTACTTC
many TRBJ1-5 . TRBV2 CASSEGAPAQPQHF TGTGCCAGCAGTGAAGGGGCCCCGGCTCAGCCCCAGCATTTT
once TRBJ2-1 . TRBV19 CASSPGAQRSEQFF TGTGCCAGTAGTCCAGGTGCTCAGCGCAGTGAGCAGTTCTTC
few TRBJ1-5 TRBD1 TRBV24-1 CATRGDSNDRVSNQPQHF TGTGCCACCAGGGGAGACTCGAACGACAGGGTGAGCAATCAGCCCCAGCATTTT
few TRBJ2-7 . TRBV4-1 CASSQESLASYEQYF TGCGCCAGCAGCCAAGAAAGTCTAGCGAGCTACGAGCAGTACTTC
many TRBJ2-7 TRBD1 TRBV6-1 CASSLTGTLSYEQYF TGTGCCAGCAGCCTGACAGGGACCTTAAGCTACGAGCAGTACTTC
few TRBJ2-3 TRBD2 TRBV3-1 CASRLAGRVDTQYF TGTGCCAGCCGCTTAGCGGGACGCGTAGATACGCAGTATTTT
few TRBJ2-5 TRBD2 TRBV20-1 CSARGSRGGKETQYF TGCAGTGCTAGGGGTTCGCGGGGAGGGAAAGAGACCCAGTACTTC
. TRBJ1-2 . TRBV6-1 CASRVAGDYGYTF TGTGCCAGCAGGGTAGCTGGGGACTATGGCTACACCTTC
many TRBJ2-2 TRBD1 TRBV4-1 CASSHLNRGRVGELFF TGCGCCAGCAGCCACCTGAACAGGGGTAGGGTCGGGGAGCTGTTTTTT
. TRBJ2-1 . TRBV28 CASSLRWASSSYNEQFF TGTGCCAGCAGTTTAAGGTGGGCCTCAAGCTCCTACAATGAGCAGTTCTTC
once TRBJ1-5 TRBD1 TRBV29-1 CSVGTGAAPQHF TGCAGCGTCGGGACAGGGGCAGCGCCCCAGCATTTT
. TRBJ2-7 . TRBV29-1 CSVALGRQYEQYF TGCAGCGTTGCCCTGGGACGGCAGTACGAGCAGTACTTC
few TRBJ1-2 TRBD1 TRBV9 CASSVWTGEGYGYTF TGTGCCAGCAGCGTTTGGACAGGGGAGGGATATGGCTACACCTTC
few TRBJ2-1 TRBD2 TRBV7-8 CASSLVGGAGEQFF TGTGCCAGCAGCTTAGTCGGGGGGGCGGGTGAGCAGTTCTTC
. TRBJ2-2 TRBD2 TRBV19 CASSIPSGLAGGPATGELFF TGTGCCAGTAGTATTCCCTCGGGACTAGCGGGAGGGCCAGCCACCGGGGAGCTGTTTTTT
. TRBJ2-3 . TRBV4-1 CASSQASESSTDTQYF TGCGCCAGCAGCCAAGCATCGGAGTCTAGCACAGATACGCAGTATTTT
few TRBJ2-2 . TRBV5-1 CASSLRDLPNTGELFF TGCGCCAGCAGCCTTCGGGACCTTCCGAACACCGGGGAGCTGTTTTTT
few TRBJ1-2 . TRBV29-1 CSVPQRFYGYTF TGCAGCGTGCCTCAGCGATTCTATGGCTACACCTTC
few TRBJ2-2 . TRBV6-1 CASSELSPIYTGELFF TGTGCCAGCAGTGAATTGTCACCGATTTACACCGGGGAGCTGTTTTTT
once TRBJ2-3 . TRBV20-1 CSARDNLRASTDTQYF TGCAGTGCTAGAGATAACCTCCGTGCTAGCACAGATACGCAGTATTTT
. TRBJ2-7 TRBD2 TRBV7-2 CASSLFTSGSRSYEQYF TGTGCCAGCAGCTTATTCACTAGCGGTTCTCGCTCCTACGAGCAGTACTTC
few TRBJ2-7 TRBD2 TRBV20-1 CSARDRSGASGNEQYF TGCAGTGCTAGAGATCGGAGTGGGGCTAGCGGGAACGAGCAGTACTTC
few TRBJ1-1 . TRBV12-3/TRBV12-4 CASSLGPGGKPLNTEAFF TGTGCCAGCAGTTTAGGGCCGGGGGGGAAACCCCTGAACACTGAAGCTTTCTTT
few TRBJ2-1 . TRBV4-3 CASSQDGVASYNEQFF TGCGCCAGCAGCCAAGACGGGGTCGCCAGTTACAATGAGCAGTTCTTC
. TRBJ2-5 TRBD2 TRBV9 CASSHTSGDKQETQYF TGTGCCAGCAGCCACACTAGCGGGGACAAACAAGAGACCCAGTACTTC